The 5 T cell receptor beta chains in this list originate from one sample, sequenced in a study of T cell clonotyping in hematopoietic cell transplantation (dated by TCRdb to the early 2020s). The library was generated by the immunoSEQ multiplex PCR assay. This is the immuneACCESS table as TCRdb keeps it, with only in-frame sequences that have V and J called. A part of the clones is gone; compared with another copy, unresolved V genes explain less than half, and the rest is unexplained. Within this sample are 75,000 to 95,000 clones, with 90% to 96% of them counted one time only. The ten top clones hold about 1.8% of the sample. The intended sense of this specimen's time point label: recipient sample about 28 days before transplant, after cytoreduction. This sample comprised peripheral blood mononuclear cells, obtained before stem cell transplant. All receptors derive from a woman aged 50 to 60 with acute myeloid leukemia. Some clones in this sample may be carry-over from other donors' samples.

The rearrangement joins TRBV7-6 to TRBJ1-5, with TRBD1 as a possible D gene (6 bases). The CDR3 totals 14 residues. Trimming took 5 bases from V and 3 from J, leaving 11 bases between them. Germline CDR1 reads SGHVS; CDR2 reads FNYEAQ. In nucleotides, the CDR3 is TGTGCCAGCAGCGTAGGACAGCCCAATCAGCCCCAGCATTTT. Translating it yields CASSVGQPNQPQHF.

This sequence joins TRBV5-1 and TRBJ1-6, with 11 bases identical to TRBD1. The CDR3 contains 15 residues. V shed 4 bases, J shed 9 bases, and the junction held 6 bases outside the gene matches. The germline gives CDR1 SGHRS, CDR2 YFSETQ. In DNA form, the CDR3 reads TGCGCCAGCAGCACCGGGACAGGGGGTCTTTCACCCCTCCACTTT. It yields the protein CASSTGTGGLSPLHF.

CDR3 amino acids: CASSLVGAHRDRGPGGYTF. CDR3 in DNA: TGTGCCAGCAGCTTAGTTGGGGCCCACCGGGACAGGGGGCCGGGTGGCTACACCTTC. The rearrangement uses TRBV7-8 and TRBJ1-2; TRBD1 matches 12 bases. Looked up from germline, CDR1 is SGHVS and CDR2 is FQNEAQ. This CDR3 is 19 amino acids long. The J segment lost 7 bases and the V segment lost 1 base, leaving 16 bases of the junction unmatched.

This chain joins TRBV19 and TRBJ2-1; TRBD1 aligns across 8 bases. The V and J ends lost 10 bases and 9 bases, in that order; junction bases with no gene match: 8. The CDR3 extends over 12 amino acids. Germline CDR1 is LNHDA and CDR2 is SQIVND (reference sequence). The CDR3 reads CATKDRAGEQFF. CDR3 DNA: TGTGCCACCAAGGACAGGGCCGGTGAGCAGTTCTTC.

This rearrangement joins TRBV16 to TRBJ2-3; no definite D call. The CDR3 loop spans 17 amino acids. With 2 bases removed from V and 0 bases from J, the gap between germline ends came to 15 bases. CDR1 is KGHSY, CDR2 FQNENV, per germline. The CDR3 protein is CASSQKGPLSSTDTQYF. The CDR3, as DNA: TGTGCCAGCAGCCAAAAGGGCCCCCTTTCAAGCACAGATACGCAGTATTTT.